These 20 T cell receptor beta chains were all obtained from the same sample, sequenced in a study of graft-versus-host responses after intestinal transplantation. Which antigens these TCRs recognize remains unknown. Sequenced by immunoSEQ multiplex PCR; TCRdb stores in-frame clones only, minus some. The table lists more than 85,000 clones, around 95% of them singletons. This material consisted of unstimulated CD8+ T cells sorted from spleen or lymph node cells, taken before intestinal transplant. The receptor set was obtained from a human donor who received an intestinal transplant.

The CDR3 spells CASSLLGLAGSNEQFF. The CDR3 region has the DNA TGTGCCAGCAGCTTACTGGGACTAGCGGGATCCAATGAGCAGTTCTTC. The V and J genes are TRBV9 and TRBJ2-1; 13 nucleotides match TRBD2. V shed 4 bases, J shed 6 bases, and the junction held 7 bases outside the gene matches. The V gene's germline CDR1 is SGDLS and CDR2 YYNGEE. This CDR3 is built from 16 residues. Looking up the rest from reference TRBV9 and TRBJ2-1 gives the full variable domain: DSGVTQTPKHLITATGQRVTLRCSPRSGDLSVYWYQQSLDQGLQFLIQYYNGEERAKGNILERFSAQQFPDLHSELNLSSLELGDSALYFCASSLLGLAGSNEQFFGPGTRLTVL.

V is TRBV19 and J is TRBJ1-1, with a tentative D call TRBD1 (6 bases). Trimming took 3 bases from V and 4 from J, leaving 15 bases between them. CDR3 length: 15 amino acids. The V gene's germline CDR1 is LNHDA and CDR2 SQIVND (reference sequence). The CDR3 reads CASSMGHGMGTEAFF. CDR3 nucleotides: TGTGCCAGTAGTATGGGACACGGTATGGGCACTGAAGCTTTCTTT.

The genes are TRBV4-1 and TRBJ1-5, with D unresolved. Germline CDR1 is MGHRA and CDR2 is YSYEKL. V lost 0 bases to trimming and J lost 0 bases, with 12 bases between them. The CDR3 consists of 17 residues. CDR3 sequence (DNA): TGCGCCAGCAGCCAAGATGAGTTGCCTTATAGCAATCAGCCCCAGCATTTT. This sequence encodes CASSQDELPYSNQPQHF.

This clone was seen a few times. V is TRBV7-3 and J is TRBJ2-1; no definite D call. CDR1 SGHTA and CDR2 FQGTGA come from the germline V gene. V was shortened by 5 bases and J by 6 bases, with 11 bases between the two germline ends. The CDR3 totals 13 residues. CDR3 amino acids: CASSPSDLNEQFF. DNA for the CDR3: TGTGCCAGCAGCCCCTCGGACCTCAATGAGCAGTTCTTC. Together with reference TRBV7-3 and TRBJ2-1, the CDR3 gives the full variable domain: GAGVSQTPSNKVTEKGKYVELRCDPISGHTALYWYRQSLGQGPEFLIYFQGTGAADDSGLPNDRFFAVRPEGSVSTLKIQRTERGDSAVYLCASSPSDLNEQFFGPGTRLTVL.

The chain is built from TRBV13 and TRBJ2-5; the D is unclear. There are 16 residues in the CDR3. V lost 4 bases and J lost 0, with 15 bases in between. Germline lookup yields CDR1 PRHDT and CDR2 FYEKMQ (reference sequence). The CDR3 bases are TGTGCCAGCAGCTCCCCGGGCGCTCTGGACCAAGAGACCCAGTACTTC. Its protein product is CASSSPGALDQETQYF.

The CDR3 DNA reads TGTGCCAGCAGACCAACAGGGGGTTTCGCTCGACCCCGCCCGCCAGGTACCGGGGAGCTGTTTTTT. Protein product: CASRPTGGFARPRPPGTGELFF. The chain has TRBV27 and TRBJ2-2; TRBD1 agrees at 8 bases. CDR3 length: 22 amino acids. V gave up 6 bases and J gave up 5 bases; unmatched junction bases: 29. Germline CDR1 MNHEY, CDR2 SMNVEV (reference sequence).

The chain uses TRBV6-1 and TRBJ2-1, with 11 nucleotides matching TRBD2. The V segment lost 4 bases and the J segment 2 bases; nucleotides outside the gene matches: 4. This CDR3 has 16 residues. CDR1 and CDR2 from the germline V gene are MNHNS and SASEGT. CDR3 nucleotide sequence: TGTGCCAGCAGTGGACTAGCGGGGCCTCCCTACAATGAGCAGTTCTTC. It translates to CASSGLAGPPYNEQFF.

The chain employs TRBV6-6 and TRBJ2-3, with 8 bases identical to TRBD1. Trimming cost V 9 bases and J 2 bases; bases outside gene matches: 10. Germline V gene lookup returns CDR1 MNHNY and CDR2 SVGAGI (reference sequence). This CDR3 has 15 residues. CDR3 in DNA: TGTGCCAGTGCCCCGGGACAGGAAAACACAGATACGCAGTATTTT. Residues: CASAPGQENTDTQYF.

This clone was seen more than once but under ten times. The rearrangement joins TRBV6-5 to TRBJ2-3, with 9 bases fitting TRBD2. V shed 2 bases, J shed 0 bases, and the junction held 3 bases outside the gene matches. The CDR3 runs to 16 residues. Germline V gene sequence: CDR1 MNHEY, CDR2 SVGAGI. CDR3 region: CASSYTLAGSTDTQYF. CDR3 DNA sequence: TGTGCCAGCAGTTACACCCTAGCGGGAAGCACAGATACGCAGTATTTT.

This CDR3 is CASSRREREPYEQYF. CDR3 in DNA: TGTGCCAGCAGCCGGCGCGAGCGGGAGCCCTACGAGCAGTACTTC. The gene calls are TRBV7-9 and TRBJ2-7; 8 nucleotides agree with TRBD2. The CDR3 runs 15 residues. The J segment lost 2 bases and the V segment lost 5 bases, leaving 8 bases of the junction unmatched. Per germline, CDR1 SEHNR and CDR2 FQNEAQ (reference sequence).

In DNA form, the CDR3 reads TGTGCCAGCAGGTCCTACAGGGCGGTGGATACGCAGTATTTT. Translating gives CASRSYRAVDTQYF. The chain combines TRBV28 with TRBJ2-3; possibly TRBD1 for D (6 bases). The CDR3 runs to 14 residues. With 6 bases removed from V and 6 bases from J, the gap between germline ends came to 16 bases. Germline values: CDR1 MDHEN, CDR2 SYDVKM.

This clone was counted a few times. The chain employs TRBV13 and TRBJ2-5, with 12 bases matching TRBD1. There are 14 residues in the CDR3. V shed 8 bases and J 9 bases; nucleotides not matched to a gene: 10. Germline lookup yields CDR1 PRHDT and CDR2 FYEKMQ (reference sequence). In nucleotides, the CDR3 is TGTGCCAGCGCAAACCGGGACAGGGGGCTTTCCCAGTACTTC. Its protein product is CASANRDRGLSQYF.

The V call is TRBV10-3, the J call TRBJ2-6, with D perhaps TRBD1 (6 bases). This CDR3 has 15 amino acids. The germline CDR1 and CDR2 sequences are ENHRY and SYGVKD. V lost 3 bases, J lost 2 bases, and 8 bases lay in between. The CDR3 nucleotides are TGTGCCATCAGTGACGCAGGGGCTGGGGCCAACGTCCTGACTTTC. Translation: CAISDAGAGANVLTF.

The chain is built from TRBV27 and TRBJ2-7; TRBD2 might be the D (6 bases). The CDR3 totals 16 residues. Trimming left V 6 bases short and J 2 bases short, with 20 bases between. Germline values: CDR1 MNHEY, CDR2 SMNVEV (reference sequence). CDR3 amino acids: CASRGSGDIAPYEQYF. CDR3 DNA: TGTGCCAGCAGAGGTAGCGGTGATATAGCCCCCTACGAGCAGTACTTC.

The CDR3 spells CASSPGAGGPRNTEAFF. The CDR3 DNA follows: TGCGCCAGCAGCCCTGGCGCGGGAGGGCCCCGGAACACTGAAGCTTTCTTT. The J gene is TRBJ1-1, the V gene TRBV5-1; no definite D call. Trimming shortened V by 4 bases and J by 1 base, and 20 bases separated the two germline ends. CDR1 and CDR2 (germline): SGHRS, YFSETQ. CDR3 length: 17 amino acids.

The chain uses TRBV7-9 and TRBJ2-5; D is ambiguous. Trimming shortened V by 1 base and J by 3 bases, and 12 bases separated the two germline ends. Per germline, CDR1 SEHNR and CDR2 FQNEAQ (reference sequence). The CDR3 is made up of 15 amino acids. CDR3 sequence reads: CASSLGWAEEETQYF. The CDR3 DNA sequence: TGTGCCAGCAGCTTAGGGTGGGCAGAAGAAGAGACCCAGTACTTC.

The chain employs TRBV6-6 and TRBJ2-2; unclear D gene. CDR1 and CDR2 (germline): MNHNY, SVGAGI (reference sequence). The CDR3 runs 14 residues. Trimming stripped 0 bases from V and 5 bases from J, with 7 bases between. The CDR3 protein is CASSYSGDTGELFF. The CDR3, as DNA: TGTGCCAGCAGTTACTCGGGCGATACCGGGGAGCTGTTTTTT.

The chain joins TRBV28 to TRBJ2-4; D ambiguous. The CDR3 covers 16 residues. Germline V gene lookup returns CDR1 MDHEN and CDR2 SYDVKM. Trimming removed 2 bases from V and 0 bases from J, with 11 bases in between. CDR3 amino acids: CASSLRWTLAKNIQYF. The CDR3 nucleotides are TGTGCCAGCAGTTTAAGGTGGACCTTAGCCAAAAACATTCAGTACTTC.

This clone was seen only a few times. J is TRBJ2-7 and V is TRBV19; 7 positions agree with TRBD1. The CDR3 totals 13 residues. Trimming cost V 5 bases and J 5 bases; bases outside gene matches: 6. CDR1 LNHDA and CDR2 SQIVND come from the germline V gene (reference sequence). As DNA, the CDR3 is TGTGCCAGTAGTCACAGGGGAAGTCACGAGCAGTACTTC. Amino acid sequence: CASSHRGSHEQYF.

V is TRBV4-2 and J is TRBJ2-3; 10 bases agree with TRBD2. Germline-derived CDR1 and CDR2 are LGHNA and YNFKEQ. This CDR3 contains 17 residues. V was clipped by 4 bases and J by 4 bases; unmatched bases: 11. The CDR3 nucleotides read TGTGCCAGCAGCCTCATCGCCAGGACTAGCGGTTCAGATACGCAGTATTTT. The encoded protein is CASSLIARTSGSDTQYF.